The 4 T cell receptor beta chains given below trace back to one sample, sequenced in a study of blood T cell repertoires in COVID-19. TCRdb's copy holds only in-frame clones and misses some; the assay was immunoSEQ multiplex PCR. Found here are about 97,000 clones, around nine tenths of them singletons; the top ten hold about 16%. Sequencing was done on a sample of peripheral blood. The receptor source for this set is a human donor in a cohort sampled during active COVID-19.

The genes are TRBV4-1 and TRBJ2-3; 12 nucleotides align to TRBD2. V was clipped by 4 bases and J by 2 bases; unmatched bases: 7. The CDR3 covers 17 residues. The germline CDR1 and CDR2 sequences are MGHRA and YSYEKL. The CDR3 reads CASSPLLAGGTTDTQYF. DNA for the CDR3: TGCGCCAGCAGCCCCTTACTAGCGGGGGGCACCACAGATACGCAGTATTTT.

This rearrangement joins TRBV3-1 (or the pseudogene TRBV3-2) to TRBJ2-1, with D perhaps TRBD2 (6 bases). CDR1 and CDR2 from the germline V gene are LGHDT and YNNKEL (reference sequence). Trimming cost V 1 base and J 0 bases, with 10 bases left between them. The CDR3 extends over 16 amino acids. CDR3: CASSQVGRSSYNEQFF. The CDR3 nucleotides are TGTGCCAGCAGCCAAGTGGGGAGGAGCTCCTACAATGAGCAGTTCTTC.

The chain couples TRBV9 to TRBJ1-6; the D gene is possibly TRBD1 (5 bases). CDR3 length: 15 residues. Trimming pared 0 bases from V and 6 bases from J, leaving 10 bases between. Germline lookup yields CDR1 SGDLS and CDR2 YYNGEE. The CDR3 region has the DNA TGTGCCAGCAGCGTAGAGGGGCAGGGTAATTCACCCCTCCACTTT. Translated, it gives CASSVEGQGNSPLHF.

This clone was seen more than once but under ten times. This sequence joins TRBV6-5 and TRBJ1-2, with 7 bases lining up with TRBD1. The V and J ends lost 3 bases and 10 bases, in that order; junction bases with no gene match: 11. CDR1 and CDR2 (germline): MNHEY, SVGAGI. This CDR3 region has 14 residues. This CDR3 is CASSYGHYRGFYTF. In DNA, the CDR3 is TGTGCCAGCAGTTATGGGCACTACAGGGGCTTCTACACCTTC.